The rows below give T cell receptor beta chains drawn from one sample of a study of shared clonotypes between healthy human individuals. Profiling relied on immunoSEQ multiplex PCR, and the TCRdb table lists in-frame clones only, not all of them. The sample carries over a million clones, over 95% recorded once. Sequencing was done on a sample of naive CD4+ T cells sorted from blood. The source is a man aged 25-40 years in good health. Each CDR3 is given with its conserved first and last residue. D genes are given only for firm matches. Clone size is shown for a subset of rows, as once, few, many or a class of expanded clone.

j_call,d_call,v_call,clone_size,cdr3_aa,cdr3_nt
TRBJ2-1,NA,TRBV5-1,once,CASSPIRLSQDTSSYNEQFF,TGCGCCAGCAGCCCTATCAGACTCAGTCAGGACACCTCCTCCTACAATGAGCAGTTCTTC
TRBJ2-2,NA,TRBV5-4,NA,CASSEPSAKNTGELFF,TGTGCCAGCAGCGAACCTAGCGCCAAGAACACCGGGGAGCTGTTTTTT
TRBJ2-1,NA,TRBV9,NA,CASSVGQGNHNEQFF,TGTGCCAGCAGCGTAGGGCAGGGGAACCACAATGAGCAGTTCTTC
TRBJ2-7,NA,TRBV14,NA,CASSPRTWGEQYF,TGTGCCAGCAGCCCCAGGACCTGGGGCGAGCAGTACTTC
TRBJ2-7,NA,TRBV27,NA,CASSLWGQGTSYEQYF,TGTGCCAGCAGTTTATGGGGGCAGGGGACCTCCTACGAGCAGTACTTC
TRBJ1-2,NA,TRBV7-3,once,CASGGGYGYTF,TGTGCCAGCGGGGGCGGCTATGGCTACACCTTC
TRBJ1-3,NA,TRBV30,NA,CAWSHRQGQYSGNTIYF,TGTGCCTGGAGTCACCGTCAGGGCCAGTATTCTGGAAACACCATATATTTT
TRBJ1-4,NA,TRBV7-9,NA,CASSPHRTTNEKLFF,TGTGCCAGCAGCCCGCACAGAACAACTAATGAAAAACTGTTTTTT
TRBJ2-2,TRBD1,TRBV10-2,NA,CASSELPGGNTGELFF,TGCGCCAGCAGTGAGTTACCAGGGGGGAACACCGGGGAGCTGTTTTTT
TRBJ2-1,NA,TRBV5-4,NA,CASSYRASVHNEQFF,TGTGCCAGCAGCTACCGGGCTAGCGTCCACAATGAGCAGTTCTTC
TRBJ2-7,NA,TRBV19,NA,CASSPLIIRDGTSEQYF,TGTGCCAGTAGCCCACTTATCATCAGGGACGGGACCTCCGAGCAGTACTTC
TRBJ2-1,NA,TRBV12-5,NA,CASGLRMTYNEQFF,TGTGCTAGTGGTTTGCGGATGACCTACAATGAGCAGTTCTTC
TRBJ2-7,NA,TRBV7-2,NA,CASSLSFQGVLAYEQYF,TGTGCCAGCAGCTTAAGTTTCCAGGGAGTTCTGGCCTACGAGCAGTACTTC
TRBJ2-7,NA,TRBV11-2,NA,CASTPGGGRAGEQYF,TGTGCCAGCACCCCAGGGGGCGGGAGGGCCGGTGAGCAGTACTTC
TRBJ2-5,NA,TRBV18,NA,CASSPLPQETQYF,TGTGCCAGCTCACCACTCCCCCAAGAGACCCAGTACTTC
TRBJ1-4,TRBD1,TRBV7-9,NA,CASILSVRGRGEKLFF,TGTGCCAGCATTCTTAGCGTCAGGGGGCGAGGTGAAAAACTGTTTTTT
TRBJ1-4,TRBD1,TRBV28,NA,CASTFDRVIEKLFF,TGTGCCAGCACCTTCGACAGGGTTATTGAAAAACTGTTTTTT
TRBJ2-5,TRBD1,TRBV5-4,once,CASSPDRGIETQYF,TGTGCCAGCAGCCCGGACAGGGGGATTGAGACCCAGTACTTC